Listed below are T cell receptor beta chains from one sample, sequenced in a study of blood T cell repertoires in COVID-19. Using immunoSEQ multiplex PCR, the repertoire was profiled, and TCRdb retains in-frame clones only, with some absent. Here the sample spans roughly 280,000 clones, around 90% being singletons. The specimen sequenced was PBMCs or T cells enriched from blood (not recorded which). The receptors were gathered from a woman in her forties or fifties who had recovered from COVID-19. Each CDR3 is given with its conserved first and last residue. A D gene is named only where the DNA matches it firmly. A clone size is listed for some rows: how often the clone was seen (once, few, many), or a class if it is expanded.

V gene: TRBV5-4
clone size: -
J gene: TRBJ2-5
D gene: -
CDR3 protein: CASSLDRILETQYF
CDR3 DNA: TGTGCCAGCAGCTTGGACAGAATTTTAGAGACCCAGTACTTC

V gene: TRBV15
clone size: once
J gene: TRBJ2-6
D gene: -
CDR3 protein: CATSKQDLSGANVLTF
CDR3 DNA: TGTGCCACCAGCAAACAGGACCTCTCTGGGGCCAACGTCCTGACTTTC

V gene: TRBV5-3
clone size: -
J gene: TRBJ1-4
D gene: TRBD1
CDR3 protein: CARSLDRGGTNEKLFF
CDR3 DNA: TGTGCCAGAAGCTTGGACAGGGGGGGAACTAATGAAAAACTGTTTTTT

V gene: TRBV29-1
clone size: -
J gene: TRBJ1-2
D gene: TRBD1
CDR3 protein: CSVHQDRAYGYTF
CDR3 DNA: TGCAGCGTTCACCAGGACAGGGCCTATGGCTACACCTTC

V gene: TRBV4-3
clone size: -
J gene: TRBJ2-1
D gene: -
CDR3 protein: CASSEGNGGSAYNEQFF
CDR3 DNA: TGCGCCAGCAGCGAAGGGAACGGCGGGTCTGCCTACAATGAGCAGTTCTTC

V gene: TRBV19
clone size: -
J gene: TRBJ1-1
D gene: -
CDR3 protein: CASRDIAGTTNTEAFF
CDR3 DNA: TGTGCCAGTAGAGATATTGCCGGGACAACAAACACTGAAGCTTTCTTT

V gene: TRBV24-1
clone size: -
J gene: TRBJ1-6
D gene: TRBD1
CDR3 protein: CAANRGRVRRAYNSPLHF
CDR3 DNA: TGTGCCGCAAACAGGGGTAGAGTTCGCAGGGCCTATAATTCACCCCTCCACTTT

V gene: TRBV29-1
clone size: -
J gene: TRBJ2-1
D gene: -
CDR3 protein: CSVVDGEQFF
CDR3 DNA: TGCAGCGTTGTCGACGGGGAGCAGTTCTTC

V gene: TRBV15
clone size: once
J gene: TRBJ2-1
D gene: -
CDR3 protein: CATASGTDEQFF
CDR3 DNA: TGTGCCACAGCATCCGGGACTGACGAGCAGTTCTTC

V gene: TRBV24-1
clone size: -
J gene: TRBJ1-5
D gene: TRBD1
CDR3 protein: CATSGSFGTENNQPQHF
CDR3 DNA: TGTGCCACCAGTGGTTCCTTCGGGACAGAAAATAATCAGCCCCAGCATTTT

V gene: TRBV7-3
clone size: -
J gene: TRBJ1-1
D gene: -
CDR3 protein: CASSVTGRNTEAFF
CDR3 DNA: TGTGCCAGCAGCGTTACAGGGCGAAACACTGAAGCTTTCTTT

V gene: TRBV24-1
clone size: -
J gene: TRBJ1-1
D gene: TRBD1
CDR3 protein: CATSDPGTGADITEAFF
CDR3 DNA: TGTGCCACCAGTGACCCCGGGACAGGGGCTGATATAACTGAAGCTTTCTTT

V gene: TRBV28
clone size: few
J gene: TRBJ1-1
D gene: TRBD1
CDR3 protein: CASIEDRVNTEAFF
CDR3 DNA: TGTGCCAGCATCGAGGACAGGGTCAACACTGAAGCTTTCTTT

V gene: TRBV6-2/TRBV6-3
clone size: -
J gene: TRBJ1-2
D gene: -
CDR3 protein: CASSVGGKNYGYTF
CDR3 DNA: TGTGCCAGCAGTGTTGGAGGGAAGAACTATGGCTACACCTTC

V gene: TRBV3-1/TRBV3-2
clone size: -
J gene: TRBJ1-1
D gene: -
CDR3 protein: CASSHAWGPNTEAFF
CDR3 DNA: TGTGCCAGCAGCCATGCATGGGGCCCGAACACTGAAGCTTTCTTT

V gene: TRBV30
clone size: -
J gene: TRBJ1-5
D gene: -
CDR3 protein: CAWSGTANQPQHF
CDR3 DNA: TGTGCCTGGAGTGGCACCGCGAATCAGCCCCAGCATTTT

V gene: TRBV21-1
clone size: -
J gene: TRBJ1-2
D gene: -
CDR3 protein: CASNQWAGGYTF
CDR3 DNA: TGTGCCAGCAACCAGTGGGCCGGTGGCTACACCTTC

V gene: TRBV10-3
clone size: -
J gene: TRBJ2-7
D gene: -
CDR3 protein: CAIGGTETYEQYF
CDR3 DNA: TGTGCCATCGGAGGGACAGAGACCTACGAGCAGTACTTC

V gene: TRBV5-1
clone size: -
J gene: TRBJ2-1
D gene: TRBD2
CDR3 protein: CASSLVAGGPNEQFF
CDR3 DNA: TGCGCCAGCAGCTTGGTAGCGGGAGGGCCTAATGAGCAGTTCTTC

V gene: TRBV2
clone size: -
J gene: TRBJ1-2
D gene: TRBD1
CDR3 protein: CATRTGGGGYTF
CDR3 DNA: TGTGCCACCCGGACAGGGGGCGGAGGCTACACCTTC

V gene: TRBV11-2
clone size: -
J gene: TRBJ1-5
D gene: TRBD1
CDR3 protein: CASSLGQGDQPQHF
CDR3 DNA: TGTGCCAGCAGCCTGGGACAGGGGGATCAGCCCCAGCATTTT

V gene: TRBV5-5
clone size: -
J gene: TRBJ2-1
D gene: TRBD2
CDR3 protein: CASSGNPGGPPVWQFF
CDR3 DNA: TGTGCCAGCAGCGGGAACCCGGGAGGGCCCCCCGTCTGGCAGTTCTTC

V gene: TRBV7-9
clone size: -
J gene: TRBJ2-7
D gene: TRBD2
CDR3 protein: CASSDLAGAYYEQYF
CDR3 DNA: TGTGCCAGCAGCGATCTAGCGGGAGCCTACTACGAGCAGTACTTC

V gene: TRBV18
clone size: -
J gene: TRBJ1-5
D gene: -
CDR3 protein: CASSQHSTNQPQHF
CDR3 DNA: TGTGCCAGCTCACAGCACAGTACTAATCAGCCCCAGCATTTT

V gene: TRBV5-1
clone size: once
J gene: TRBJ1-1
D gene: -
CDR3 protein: CASSPGHAQGAFF
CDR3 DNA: TGCGCCAGCAGCCCAGGACACGCCCAGGGTGCTTTCTTT